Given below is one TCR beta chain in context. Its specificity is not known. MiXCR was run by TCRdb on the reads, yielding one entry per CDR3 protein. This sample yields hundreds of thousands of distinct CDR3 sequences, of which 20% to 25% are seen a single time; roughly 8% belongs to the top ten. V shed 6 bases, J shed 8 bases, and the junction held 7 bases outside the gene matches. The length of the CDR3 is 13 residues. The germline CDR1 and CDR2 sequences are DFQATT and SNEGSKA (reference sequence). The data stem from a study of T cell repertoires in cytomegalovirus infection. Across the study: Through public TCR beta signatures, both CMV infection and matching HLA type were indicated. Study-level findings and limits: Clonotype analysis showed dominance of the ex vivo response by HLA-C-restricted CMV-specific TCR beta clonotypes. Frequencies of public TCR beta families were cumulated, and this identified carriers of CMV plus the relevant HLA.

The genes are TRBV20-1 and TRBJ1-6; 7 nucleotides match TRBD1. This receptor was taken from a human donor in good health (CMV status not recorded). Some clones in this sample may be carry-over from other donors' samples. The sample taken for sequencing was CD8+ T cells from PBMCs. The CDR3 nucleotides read TGCAGTGCCCACAGGGGAGAGCATTCACCCCTCCACTTT. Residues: CSAHRGEHSPLHF.